This record concerns one T cell receptor (beta chain) sequence. This sample was included in a study of shared T cell receptors in the human thymus. There are 16 residues in the CDR3. Losses at the gene ends were 3 bases for V and 3 bases for J; bases not matched to a gene: 11. Germline V gene data show CDR1 as MNHNY and CDR2 as SVGAGI (reference sequence). Sequenced by immunoSEQ multiplex PCR; TCRdb stores in-frame clones only, minus some. Found here are roughly 710,000 clones, approximately 85% of them singletons; the top ten hold 0.008% to 0.011%. Another study also made use of these data, one on human thymus T cells. That report adds: Infants, healthy and Finnish, who were having corrective surgery for congenital heart defects served as donors. Resections were taken during corrective heart surgery, and the thymus tissue came from these. An apparent bias in V and J gene usage was seen in thymic and blood repertoires. In unrelated individuals, thymic repertoires overlapped highly, according to related research.

Sequenced input: thymocytes. The V call is TRBV6-6, the J call TRBJ2-7; 7 bases are shared with TRBD2. This TCR was sampled from a girl less than two years old with a congenital heart defect. The CDR3 sequence: CASSYPPGGGIYEQYF. CDR3 nucleotide sequence: TGTGCCAGCAGTTATCCCCCGGGGGGAGGCATCTACGAGCAGTACTTC.